The 28 T cell receptor beta chains in this list originate from one sample, sequenced in a study of blood T cell repertoires in COVID-19. Only in-frame clones appear in the TCRdb table, and some are missing; sequencing was by immunoSEQ multiplex PCR. The table includes 65,000 or so clones, roughly nine tenths detected once. Sample: peripheral blood. These receptors were collected from a man in his sixties with acute or convalescent COVID-19.

The chain carries TRBV19 and TRBJ2-5, with D possibly TRBD2 on 5 matching bases. The V end lost 8 bases, the J end lost 3 bases, and 13 bases lay between the germline ends. Per germline, CDR1 LNHDA and CDR2 SQIVND (reference sequence). CDR3 size: 13 residues. The CDR3 spells CASHPNGKETQYF. The DNA for the CDR3 is TGTGCCAGTCACCCGAACGGGAAAGAGACCCAGTACTTC.

This chain uses TRBV19 with TRBJ1-5, with 7 bases matching TRBD1. V lost 6 bases and J lost 6; bases outside the gene matches: 8. This CDR3 is built from 14 residues. CDR1 LNHDA and CDR2 SQIVND come from the germline V gene (reference sequence). The CDR3 is CASSTDRAGQPQHF. The CDR3 DNA follows: TGTGCCAGTAGCACAGACAGGGCGGGTCAGCCCCAGCATTTT.

The V call is TRBV6-6, the J call TRBJ2-7; no definite D call. The CDR3 covers 13 residues. Per germline, CDR1 MNHNY and CDR2 SVGAGI (reference sequence). The V gene lost 4 bases and the J gene lost 2 bases, with 9 bases spanning the gap. The CDR3 DNA sequence: TGTGCCAGCAGTTTTGGGCCAACCTACGAGCAGTACTTC. It yields the protein CASSFGPTYEQYF.

The chain has TRBV6-4 and TRBJ2-7; the match to TRBD2 covers 10 bases. CDR3 length: 18 residues. Looked up from germline, CDR1 is MRHNA and CDR2 is SNTAGT. Germline trimming cut 0 bases from V and 0 bases from J; bases unmatched to any gene: 8. CDR3 DNA sequence: TGTGCCAGCAGTGACTCCAGACTAGCGGGCCCCAACTCCTACGAGCAGTACTTC. Protein: CASSDSRLAGPNSYEQYF.

The chain combines TRBV7-9 with TRBJ1-5, with D uncertain. From germline, CDR1 is SEHNR and CDR2 FQNEAQ (reference sequence). V was shortened by 3 bases and J by 4 bases, with 4 bases between the two germline ends. The CDR3 spans 12 residues. The DNA for the CDR3 is TGTGCCAGCAGCTTTCAAAATCAGCCCCAGCATTTT. Amino acids: CASSFQNQPQHF.

Only a few counts were recorded for this clone. This chain connects TRBV7-9 to TRBJ1-5, with 8 bases matching TRBD1. The junction had 8 bases not matched to a gene; V was cut back by 1 base and J by 3 bases. The CDR3 is made up of 17 amino acids. Germline V gene data show CDR1 as SEHNR and CDR2 as FQNEAQ (reference sequence). The CDR3 protein is CASSLETGQGHNQPQHF. For the CDR3, the DNA is TGTGCCAGCAGCTTAGAAACTGGACAGGGCCACAATCAGCCCCAGCATTTT.

The CDR3 coding sequence is TGTGCCAGCAGCCAAGATACCCAGCGGGGCTATGGCTACACCTTC. Translated, it gives CASSQDTQRGYGYTF. The chain links TRBV3-1 (or the pseudogene TRBV3-2) to TRBJ1-2; D is uncertain. This CDR3 is 15 amino acids long. The germline V gene encodes CDR1 LGHDT and CDR2 YNNKEL (reference sequence). The ends were cut back, 0 bases at V and 4 bases at J, with 12 bases in the middle.

This clone has a single count. The V and J genes are TRBV5-6 and TRBJ1-2; TRBD1 is a possible D gene (6 bases). The germline CDR1 and CDR2 sequences are SGHDT and YYEEEE. V dropped 2 bases and J dropped 8 bases, with 13 bases sitting between them. The CDR3 spans 13 residues. The CDR3 region is CASSLVLRGGYTF. The CDR3 DNA reads as TGTGCCAGCAGCTTAGTCCTCAGGGGAGGCTACACCTTC.

The V gene is TRBV19, the J gene TRBJ1-1; D uncertain. V shed 4 bases and J shed 1 base, with 10 bases lying between them. Germline V lookup: CDR1 LNHDA, CDR2 SQIVND (reference sequence). The CDR3 runs 14 residues. The CDR3 here is CASSNAYRNTEAFF. CDR3 nucleotides: TGTGCCAGTAGTAATGCGTACAGGAACACTGAAGCTTTCTTT.

CDR3 nucleotides: TGTGCCAGCAGCTTAGCCTCAGGGGACGGAGGCTACACCTTC. It is translated as CASSLASGDGGYTF. The chain recombines TRBV11-2 with TRBJ1-2; the D gene is possibly TRBD1 (6 bases). Deletions cut 1 base from V and 8 bases from J, with 14 bases between. This CDR3 has 14 residues. Germline V lookup: CDR1 SGHAT, CDR2 FQNNGV.

This rearrangement joins TRBV6-5 to TRBJ1-1, with D hard to call. V was clipped by 6 bases and J by 1 base, with 15 bases between them. The CDR3 is 15 amino acids. CDR1 MNHEY and CDR2 SVGAGI come from the germline V gene. This chain's CDR3 is CASSLVYAGNTEAFF. The CDR3, as DNA: TGTGCCAGCAGCCTTGTTTACGCAGGGAACACTGAAGCTTTCTTT.

The chain joins TRBV18 to TRBJ2-7; perhaps TRBD1 as D (6 bases). Germline loops: CDR1 KGHSH, CDR2 LQKENI. With 4 bases removed from V and 3 bases from J, the gap between germline ends came to 19 bases. CDR3 length equals 16 residues. The CDR3 sequence is CASSRTIRQANYEQYF. The CDR3 bases are TGTGCCAGCTCACGAACGATTAGACAGGCGAACTACGAGCAGTACTTC.

The rearrangement joins TRBV3-1 (or the pseudogene TRBV3-2) to TRBJ2-1, with 7 bases lining up with TRBD2. J was trimmed by 8 bases and V by 4 bases; bases with no gene match: 8. Germline V gives CDR1 LGHDT, CDR2 YNNKEL (reference sequence). This CDR3 contains 14 residues. The CDR3 protein is CASSRSGGGDEQFF. CDR3 coding DNA: TGTGCCAGCAGCCGTTCGGGGGGTGGCGATGAGCAGTTCTTC.

The CDR3 DNA reads as TGTGCCAGCAGCCTGGACAGGGTTACCGGGGAGCTGTTTTTT. Translated, it gives CASSLDRVTGELFF. This chain uses TRBV6-5 with TRBJ2-2; 8 bases match TRBD1. V was clipped by 6 bases and J by 5 bases; unmatched bases: 5. CDR1 and CDR2 (germline): MNHEY, SVGAGI. This CDR3 is built from 14 residues.

This chain connects TRBV2 to TRBJ2-7, with 9 nucleotides matching TRBD2. Trimming took 2 bases from V and 2 from J; bases not matched to a gene: 7. The CDR3 covers 16 residues. Germline CDR1 SNHLY, CDR2 FYNNEI. The CDR3 DNA reads as TGTGCCAGCAGTGAAAGCGGCGGGGGGGTACCCTACGAGCAGTACTTC. It codes for CASSESGGGVPYEQYF.

The rearrangement joins TRBV19 to TRBJ1-2, with D perhaps TRBD1 (6 bases). There are 15 residues in the CDR3. Looked up from germline, CDR1 is LNHDA and CDR2 is SQIVND (reference sequence). Trimming took off 5 bases at V and 3 bases at J, with 16 bases between the two ends. The CDR3 is CASSAHPTGHYGYTF. The CDR3 nucleotides read TGTGCCAGTAGTGCCCACCCGACAGGACACTATGGCTACACCTTC.

The V gene is TRBV6-1, the J gene TRBJ2-5; 9 bases map to TRBD2. This CDR3 has 15 residues. Germline assignment: CDR1 MNHNS and CDR2 SASEGT. Trimming cost V 3 bases and J 5 bases; bases outside gene matches: 7. The CDR3 is CASSESLAGPETQYF. The CDR3 DNA reads as TGTGCCAGCAGTGAGAGCCTAGCGGGACCGGAGACCCAGTACTTC.

V usage is TRBV6-6 and J usage is TRBJ1-4, with D uncertain. Germline V lookup: CDR1 MNHNY, CDR2 SVGAGI (reference sequence). Trimming removed 10 bases at V and 5 bases at J, with 11 bases between. The CDR3 consists of 12 residues. The chain's CDR3 is CATRFGNEKLFF. The DNA of the CDR3 is TGTGCCACCCGGTTCGGGAATGAAAAACTGTTTTTT.

The chain carries TRBV29-1 and TRBJ1-1; 10 nucleotides match TRBD1. The V segment lost 5 bases and the J segment 1 base; nucleotides outside the gene matches: 4. This CDR3 contains 14 residues. CDR1 and CDR2 (germline): SQVTM, ANQGSEA. CDR3 amino acids: CSVWDRGRNTEAFF. CDR3 DNA sequence: TGCAGCGTTTGGGACAGGGGAAGGAACACTGAAGCTTTCTTT.

The chain has TRBV2 and TRBJ1-5; no clear D gene. In germline, CDR1 is SNHLY, CDR2 FYNNEI. The ends were cut back, 0 bases at V and 8 bases at J, with 11 bases in the middle. The CDR3 spans 14 residues. This CDR3 is CASSEAKEWEPQHF. CDR3 DNA: TGTGCCAGCAGTGAAGCGAAGGAGTGGGAGCCCCAGCATTTT.

The chain recombines TRBV11-2 with TRBJ2-7; 12 nucleotides match TRBD1. J was trimmed by 7 bases and V by 4 bases; bases with no gene match: 5. Germline CDR1 is SGHAT and CDR2 is FQNNGV. CDR3 length: 14 residues. In nucleotides, the CDR3 is TGTGCCAGCAGCTCGGGACAGGGGGCGAGTGAGCAGTACTTC. Amino acids: CASSSGQGASEQYF.

The CDR3 nucleotides read TGTGCCTGGAGTTCTGGACAGCGAGGGACTGAAGCTTTCTTT. This gives the protein CAWSSGQRGTEAFF. V usage is TRBV30 and J usage is TRBJ1-1; TRBD1 is a possible D gene (6 bases). Germline V gene sequence: CDR1 GTSNPN, CDR2 SVGIG (reference sequence). V gave up 2 bases and J gave up 5 bases, with 15 bases separating them. This CDR3 is built from 14 residues.

The chain employs TRBV10-3 and TRBJ1-3; 11 positions agree with TRBD1. J lost 3 bases, V lost 6 bases, and 4 bases had no gene match. CDR3 length equals 15 residues. Germline CDR1 is ENHRY and CDR2 is SYGVKD. The CDR3 loop is CAIRRDRGSGNTIYF. The CDR3 coding sequence is TGTGCCATCAGGAGGGACAGGGGGAGTGGAAACACCATATATTTT.

This chain links TRBV19 with TRBJ2-3; 8 positions match TRBD1. In germline, CDR1 is LNHDA, CDR2 SQIVND (reference sequence). The CDR3 is made up of 15 amino acids. Germline trimming cut 8 bases from V and 6 bases from J; bases unmatched to any gene: 13. CDR3 loop: CASGQGTTSVDTQYF. DNA for the CDR3: TGTGCCAGTGGACAGGGAACGACCAGCGTTGATACGCAGTATTTT.

This chain joins TRBV20-1 and TRBJ1-2; 11 bases agree with TRBD1. The germline CDR1 and CDR2 sequences are DFQATT and SNEGSKA (reference sequence). CDR3 size: 11 residues. The CDR3 reads CSAGTGGGYTF. The CDR3 DNA reads TGCAGCGCGGGGACAGGGGGTGGCTACACCTTC.

In its sample, this clone was seen a few times. The sample carries other DNA sequences with the same CDR3. The chain uses TRBV25-1 and TRBJ2-3; D might be TRBD2 (5 bases). Germline V gene lookup returns CDR1 MGHDK and CDR2 SYGVNS. The ends were cut back, 4 bases at V and 2 bases at J, with 13 bases in the middle. The CDR3 sequence is 15 residues long. The CDR3, as DNA: TGTGCCAGCAGTGCATCTGGTGGACTCACAGATACGCAGTATTTT. Amino acid sequence: CASSASGGLTDTQYF. Based on the CDR3 plus reference TRBV25-1 and TRBJ2-3, the full variable domain is EADIYQTPRYLVIGTGKKITLECSQTMGHDKMYWYQQDPGMELHLIHYSYGVNSTEKGDLSSESTVSRIRTEHFPLTLESARPSHTSQYLCASSASGGLTDTQYFGPGTRLTVL.

The chain joins TRBV10-3 to TRBJ2-1; a possible D gene is TRBD1 (5 bases). V gave up 7 bases and J gave up 8 bases, with 18 bases separating them. The CDR3 totals 14 residues. The germline gives CDR1 ENHRY, CDR2 SYGVKD. The CDR3 here is CAITPDTMSYEQFF. The DNA for the CDR3 is TGTGCCATCACCCCGGACACAATGAGCTATGAGCAGTTCTTC.

This clone showed up just once. This CDR3 is CASGLVLGQGNSPLHF. The CDR3 nucleotides read TGTGCTAGTGGTTTGGTACTGGGACAGGGGAATTCACCCCTCCACTTT. This chain links TRBV12-5 with TRBJ1-6, with TRBD1 identical over 10 bases. Unmatched junction bases numbered 3, after V lost 0 bases and J lost 7 bases. This CDR3 region has 16 residues. CDR1 and CDR2 from the germline V gene are LGHNT and FRNRAP.